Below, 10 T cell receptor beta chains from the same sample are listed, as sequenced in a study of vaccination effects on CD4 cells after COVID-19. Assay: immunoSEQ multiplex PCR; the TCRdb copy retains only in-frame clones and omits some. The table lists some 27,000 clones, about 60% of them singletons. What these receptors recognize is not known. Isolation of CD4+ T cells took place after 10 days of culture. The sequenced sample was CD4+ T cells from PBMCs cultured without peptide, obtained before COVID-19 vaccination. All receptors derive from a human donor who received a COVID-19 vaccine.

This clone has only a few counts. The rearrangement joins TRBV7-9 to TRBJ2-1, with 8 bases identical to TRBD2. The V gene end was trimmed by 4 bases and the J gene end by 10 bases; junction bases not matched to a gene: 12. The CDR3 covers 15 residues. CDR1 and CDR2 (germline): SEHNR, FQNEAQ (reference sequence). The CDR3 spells CASSYETGTSTEQFF. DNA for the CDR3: TGTGCCAGCAGCTACGAGACCGGGACTAGTACCGAGCAGTTCTTC.

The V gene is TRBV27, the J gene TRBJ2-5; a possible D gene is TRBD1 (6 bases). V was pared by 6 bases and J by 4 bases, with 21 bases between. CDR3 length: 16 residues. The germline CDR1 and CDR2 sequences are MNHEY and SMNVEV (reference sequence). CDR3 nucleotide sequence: TGTGCCAGCAGGCCCCTCAGGGGTTATAAGGGAGAGACCCAGTACTTC. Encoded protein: CASRPLRGYKGETQYF.

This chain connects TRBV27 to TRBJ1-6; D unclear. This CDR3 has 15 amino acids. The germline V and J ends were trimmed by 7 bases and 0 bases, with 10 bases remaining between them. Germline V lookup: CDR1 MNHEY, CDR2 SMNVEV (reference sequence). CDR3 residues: CASKTHVSYNSPLHF. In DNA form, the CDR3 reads TGTGCCAGCAAGACTCACGTCTCCTATAATTCACCCCTCCACTTT.

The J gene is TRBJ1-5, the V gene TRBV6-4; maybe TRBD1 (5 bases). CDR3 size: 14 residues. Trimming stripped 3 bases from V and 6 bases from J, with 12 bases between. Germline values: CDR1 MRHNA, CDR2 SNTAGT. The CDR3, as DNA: TGTGCCAGCAGTGAGTGGGGCTCGGGTCAGCCCCAGCATTTT. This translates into CASSEWGSGQPQHF.

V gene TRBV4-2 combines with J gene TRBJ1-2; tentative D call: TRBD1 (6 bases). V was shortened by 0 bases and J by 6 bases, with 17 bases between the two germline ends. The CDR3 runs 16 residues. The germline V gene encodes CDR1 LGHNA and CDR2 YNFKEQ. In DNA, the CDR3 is TGTGCCAGCAGCCAAGAATTAGACAGGAGAAAAAATGGCTACACCTTC. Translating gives CASSQELDRRKNGYTF.

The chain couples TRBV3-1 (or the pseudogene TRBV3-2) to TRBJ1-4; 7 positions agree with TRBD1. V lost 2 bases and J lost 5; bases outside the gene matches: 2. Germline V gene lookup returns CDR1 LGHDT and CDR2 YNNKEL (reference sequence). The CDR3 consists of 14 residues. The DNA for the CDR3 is TGTGCCAGCAGCCAACAGACAGGGAATGAAAAACTGTTTTTT. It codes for CASSQQTGNEKLFF.

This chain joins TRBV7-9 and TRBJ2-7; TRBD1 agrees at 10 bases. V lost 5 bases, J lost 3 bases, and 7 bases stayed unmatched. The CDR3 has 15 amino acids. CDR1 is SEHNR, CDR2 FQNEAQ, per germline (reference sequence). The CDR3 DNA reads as TGTGCCAGCAGCGGGGGGACAGGGGCCTACTACGAGCAGTACTTC. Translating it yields CASSGGTGAYYEQYF.

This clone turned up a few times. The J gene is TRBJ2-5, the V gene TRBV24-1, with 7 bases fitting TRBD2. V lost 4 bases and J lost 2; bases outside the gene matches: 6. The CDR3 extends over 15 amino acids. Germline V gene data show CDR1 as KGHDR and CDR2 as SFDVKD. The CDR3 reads CATSDPGLRQETQYF. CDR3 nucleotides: TGTGCCACCAGTGACCCGGGACTAAGACAAGAGACCCAGTACTTC.

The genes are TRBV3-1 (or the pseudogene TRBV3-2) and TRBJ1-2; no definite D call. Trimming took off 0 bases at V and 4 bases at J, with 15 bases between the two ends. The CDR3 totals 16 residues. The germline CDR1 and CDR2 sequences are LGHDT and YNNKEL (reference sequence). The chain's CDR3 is CASSQENRISRYGYTF. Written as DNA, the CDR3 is TGTGCCAGCAGCCAAGAAAATCGAATCTCCCGCTATGGCTACACCTTC.

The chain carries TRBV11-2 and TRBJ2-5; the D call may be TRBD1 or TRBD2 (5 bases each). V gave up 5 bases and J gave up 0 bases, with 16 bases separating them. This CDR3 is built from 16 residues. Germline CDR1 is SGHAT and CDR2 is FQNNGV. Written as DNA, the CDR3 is TGTGCCAGCAGCCCCACGGGACCAGTGTACCAAGAGACCCAGTACTTC. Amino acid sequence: CASSPTGPVYQETQYF.